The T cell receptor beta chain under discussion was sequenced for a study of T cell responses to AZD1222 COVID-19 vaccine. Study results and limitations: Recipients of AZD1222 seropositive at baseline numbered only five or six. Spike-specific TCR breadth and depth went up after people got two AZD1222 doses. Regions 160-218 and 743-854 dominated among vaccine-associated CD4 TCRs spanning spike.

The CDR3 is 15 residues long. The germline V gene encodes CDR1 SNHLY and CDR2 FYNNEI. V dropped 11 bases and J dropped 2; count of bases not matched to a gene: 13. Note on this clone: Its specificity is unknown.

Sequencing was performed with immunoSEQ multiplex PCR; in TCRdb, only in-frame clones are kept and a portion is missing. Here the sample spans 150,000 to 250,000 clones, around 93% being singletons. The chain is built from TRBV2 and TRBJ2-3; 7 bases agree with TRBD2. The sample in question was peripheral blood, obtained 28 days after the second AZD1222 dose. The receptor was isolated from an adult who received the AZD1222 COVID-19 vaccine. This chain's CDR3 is CADSIKRGYTDTQYF. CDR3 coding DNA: TGTGCCGACTCGATCAAGCGGGGCTACACAGATACGCAGTATTTT.